One sample yielded the 13 T cell receptor beta chains listed below, sequenced in a study of monozygotic twins with inflammatory bowel disease. TCRdb re-called the 5' RACE reads; every CDR3 protein appears as one record, without DNA. Found here are more than 300,000 distinct CDR3 sequences; the top ten clones hold 5.6%. The sample was blood. These TCRs come from a human donor with ulcerative colitis or Crohn's disease, or a healthy co-twin of an affected twin (not recorded which).

The chain joins TRBV7-9 to TRBJ2-3; no DNA is available, so the TRBD2 call from TCRdb remains unchecked. The CDR3 contains 15 residues. CDR1 is SEHNR, CDR2 FQNEAQ, per germline (reference sequence). The chain's CDR3 is CASSLTEGSGDTQYF.

This chain's CDR3 is CASSLERSSGNTIYF. The J gene is TRBJ1-3, the V gene TRBV5-1. CDR3 length: 15 residues. Germline V lookup: CDR1 SGHRS, CDR2 YFSETQ. The entire variable domain, with the rest obtained from reference TRBV5-1 and TRBJ1-3, is as follows: KAGVTQTPRYLIKTRGQQVTLSCSPISGHRSVSWYQQTPGQGLQFLFEYFSETQRNKGNFPGRFSGRQFSNSRSEMNVSTLELGDSALYLCASSLERSSGNTIYFGEGSWLTVV.

The CDR3 loop reads CASRSGQGRPEQYF. The chain recombines TRBV19 with TRBJ2-7; the D call from TCRdb, TRBD1, cannot be confirmed without DNA. The CDR3 spans 14 residues. The germline V gene encodes CDR1 LNHDA and CDR2 SQIVND (reference sequence). Full variable domain (remainder filled in from reference TRBV19 and TRBJ2-7): DGGITQSPKYLFRKEGQNVTLSCEQNLNHDAMYWYRQDPGQGLRLIYYSQIVNDFQKGDIAEGYSVSREKKESFPLTVTSAQKNPTAFYLCASRSGQGRPEQYFGPGTRLTVT.

The chain has TRBV7-9 and TRBJ1-2; no DNA is available, so the TRBD1 call from TCRdb remains unchecked. Germline V CDR1 and CDR2: SEHNR, FQNEAQ (reference sequence). There are 14 residues in the CDR3. CDR3: CASSSEAPRYGYTF.

The chain has TRBV12-3 or TRBV12-4 and TRBJ2-7; without DNA, the TCRdb call of TRBD2 cannot be checked. This CDR3 has 13 amino acids. The CDR3 is CASGTSGSYEQYF.

The V call is TRBV7-8, the J call TRBJ2-7. The CDR3 loop spans 13 amino acids. The germline gives CDR1 SGHVS, CDR2 FQNEAQ. The CDR3 protein is CASSLSPVGEQYF.

V and J are TRBV28 and TRBJ1-4; checking the TCRdb D call of TRBD1 is not possible without DNA. There are 16 residues in the CDR3. From germline, CDR1 is MDHEN and CDR2 SYDVKM. This chain's CDR3 is CASSSGQLTTNEKLFF.

The V and J genes are TRBV6-5 and TRBJ2-7. Germline V gene data show CDR1 as MNHEY and CDR2 as SVGAGI. This CDR3 region has 14 residues. The CDR3 region is CASSYSFLGGEQYF.

The V and J genes are TRBV4-3 and TRBJ2-2; the TCRdb call, TRBD1, lacks DNA for checking. The CDR3 totals 20 residues. Germline loops: CDR1 LGHNA, CDR2 YSLEER. CDR3 loop: CASSQEPGQALLTFTGELFF.

V and J are TRBV5-1 and TRBJ2-1; TCRdb names TRBD2, which stays unverified in the absence of DNA. The CDR3 sequence is 15 residues long. CDR1 SGHRS and CDR2 YFSETQ come from the germline V gene. CDR3: CASSFQAGSYNEQFF.

This chain links TRBV27 with TRBJ2-3. Germline CDR1 MNHEY, CDR2 SMNVEV (reference sequence). CDR3 size: 13 residues. This chain's CDR3 is CASREVYTDTQYF.

The chain is built from TRBV7-8 and TRBJ2-1. CDR3 length: 16 amino acids. Looked up from germline, CDR1 is SGHVS and CDR2 is FQNEAQ. The CDR3 sequence: CASSLVTFSSYNEQFF.

The rearrangement joins TRBV20-1 to TRBJ2-7; TCRdb indicates TRBD1, and absent DNA this call remains unverified. The CDR3 extends over 14 amino acids. Germline CDR1 is DFQATT and CDR2 is SNEGSKA (reference sequence). This chain's CDR3 is CSASGDRTGHEQYF.